This T cell receptor beta chain was sequenced for a study of control samples from healthy donors and cancer patients. CDR3 length equals 15 residues. The trim removed 7 bases at V and 2 bases at J, leaving 11 bases unmatched. CDR1 SNHLY and CDR2 FYNNEI come from the germline V gene. Assay used: immunoSEQ multiplex PCR; TCRdb lists only in-frame clones, some missing. The data show about 51,000 clones, about four fifths seen once. The specimen sequenced was blood. The V call is TRBV2, the J call TRBJ2-7, with 7 positions matching TRBD1. This receptor was identified in a man between 65 and 80 years old in good health. Here the CDR3 reads CASKTTQGDAYEQYF. The CDR3 nucleotides read TGTGCCAGCAAGACTACCCAGGGGGACGCCTACGAGCAGTACTTC.